This T cell receptor (beta chain) was obtained from a study of T cells in Graves' hyperthyroidism and ophthalmopathy (dated by TCRdb to the late 2010s). For context, the study as a whole: Peripheral blood was collected at initial diagnosis, before any treatment. TCR V-J signatures able to tell the groups apart were searched for in a discovery cohort of about a hundred patients, of whom around 42 had Graves' ophthalmopathy and around 58 had stable Graves' hyperthyroidism. An independent validation cohort of around 19 hyperthyroidism patients and about 15 patients who later progressed to ophthalmopathy tested prospective prediction of ophthalmopathy. The 95 to 100 discovery patients were randomly split 7:3 into training and test sets. In six Graves' hyperthyroidism patients, the study also compared T-cell repertoires from thyroid tissue with T-cell repertoires from blood. Following sampling, methimazole starting at 30 mg daily was given to hyperthyroidism patients, and high-dose intravenous methylprednisolone was given to ophthalmopathy patients. The paper describes TCR Vbeta CDR3 sequencing of fewer than 150 peripheral blood samples, made up of approximately 40 ophthalmopathy patients, roughly 75 hyperthyroidism patients and around 17 progressor patients.

Overall study outcomes, separate from this receptor: During validation, the model predicted progression to ophthalmopathy a median of around 6 months ahead of onset, with approximately 70% sensitivity and 72.22% specificity. Most expanded thyroid clonotypes (frequency above 0.001) were also found in blood, which suggests that blood repertoires may mirror thyroid immune responses. Sample size was not statistically predetermined, and investigators were not blinded to group allocation. A 13 V-J signature model separated ophthalmopathy from stable hyperthyroidism, with approximately 86% sensitivity and 81.08% specificity in cross-validation and 80%/75% in testing.

Stable Graves' hyperthyroidism was defined as no progression to ophthalmopathy during 18 months of follow-up. The hyperthyroidism patients were between 18 and 65 years old and newly diagnosed, with a disease duration of less than 2 months. The study excluded patients with uncontrolled infections, other autoimmune diseases, pregnancy or lactation. Diagnoses were established on the basis of clinical symptoms, serum thyroxine and TRAb, thyroid ultrasound, and orbital computed tomography. PBMCs were separated from approximately 10 ml of fresh peripheral blood using Ficoll-Paque density gradient centrifugation. Total RNA was extracted with Trizol reagent, and quality was checked on an Agilent 2100 Bioanalyzer. This clonotype was counted between two and nine times. The antigen it binds to is not known. No per-base quality is available; no much larger clone lies one base away. Amplification of TCR beta CDR3 regions was carried out from RNA transcripts. The TCR CDR3 was subjected to a first round of RT-PCR using the HTBI primer set and the Qiagen OneStep RT-PCR kit. Libraries were constructed in a second round of multiplex PCR, after which size selection and purification were carried out. Libraries were sequenced paired-end with 100 bp reads on an Illumina HiSeq2000. Under the source paper's analysis protocol: Raw data were processed with SOAPnuke, discarding reads with adapters, uncalled bases, mean Phred below 15, or no exact constant-primer or identifier match. High-quality paired reads were merged using COPE v1.2.5, and each unique nucleotide sequence was defined as a clonotype. MiTCR v1.1 was used to align the clonotypes against IMGT TRBV, TRBD and TRBJ reference segments. Analysis was restricted to V-J combinations with a frequency above 0.0001, which covered over 98% of repertoires. A TCS score was defined as the ratio between F50 (clonal expansion) and ExV (chaos), using BLOSUM62-based TCRdist between CDR3 peptides within each V-J. Welch's t-statistics and random forest reduced fewer than 550 V-J features to roughly 13, which were used in a naive Bayes classifier (R e1071). The Morisita-Horn index was used to measure how similar the thyroid and blood repertoires were. TCRdb cleaned the public reads at Q25 with fastp, built clones with MiXCR and kept in-frame beta chains. Duplicate CDR3 protein sequences are folded into a single record with the most common DNA and genes. TCRdb assigned the V and J calls; the authors' analysis was not used. For this sample the table gives around 700,000 distinct CDR3 sequences, of which 35% were detected only once. Of the sample, around 30% is held by the ten largest clones.

V is trimmed back by 5 bases and J by 2 bases, and the junction contains 9 bases that no gene match accounts for. The CDR3, from cysteine to phenylalanine, totals 17 residues. Just CDR3 DNA is preserved here, 51 bases in frame from base 1. CDR1 SGHAT and CDR2 FQNNGV were looked up in the germline V gene. Input material: blood. This TCR derives from a woman aged 40 to 50 with Graves' hyperthyroidism. In this chain, TRBV11-2 is recombined with TRBJ2-2; 9 central nucleotides agree with TRBD2. The CDR3 protein sequence reads: CASSVEGTSLNTGELFF. The DNA is TGTGCCAGCAGCGTGGAGGGGACTAGCCTTAACACCGGGGAGCTGTTTTTT.